This T cell receptor (beta chain) comes out of a study of blood T cell repertoires in COVID-19. About the research overall: Whether acute or convalescent, the COVID-19 samples came from the United States, Italy and Spain. T cells, B-cell-depleted T cells, or PBMCs supplied cDNA or gDNA.

V was clipped by 0 bases and J by 5 bases, with 11 bases between them. This CDR3 is 15 amino acids long. The germline gives CDR1 SGHRS, CDR2 YFSETQ. In the original processing: Scientists estimated how many nucleated cells there were by amplifying reference gene primers. Sequencing used immunoSEQ multiplex PCR; TCRdb keeps in-frame clones, though not all of them. D and trimming were read from the DNA, whereas the V and J calls and clone size are those reported in that table. The table shows roughly 39,000 clones, with around 87% occurring only once. The material sequenced was peripheral blood. The source is a man aged 45-65 years with active or convalescent COVID-19. The rearrangement joins TRBV5-1 to TRBJ2-2; the D gene is possibly TRBD1 (5 bases). The CDR3 region is CASSLERPGTGELFF. CDR3 coding DNA: TGCGCCAGCAGCTTGGAAAGACCAGGGACCGGGGAGCTGTTTTTT.